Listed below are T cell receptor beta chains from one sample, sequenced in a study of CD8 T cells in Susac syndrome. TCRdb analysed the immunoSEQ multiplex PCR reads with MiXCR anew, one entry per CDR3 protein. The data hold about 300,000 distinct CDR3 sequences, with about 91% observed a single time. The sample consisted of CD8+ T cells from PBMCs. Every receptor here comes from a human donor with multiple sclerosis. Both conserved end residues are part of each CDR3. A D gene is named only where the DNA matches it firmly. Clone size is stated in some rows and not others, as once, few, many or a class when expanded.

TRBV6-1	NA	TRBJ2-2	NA	CASKSGNSEAGELFF	TGTGCCAGCAAAAGCGGAAATAGCGAGGCCGGGGAGCTGTTTTTT
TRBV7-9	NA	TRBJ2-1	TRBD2	CASSPLAGVSYNEQFF	TGTGCCAGCAGCCCCTTAGCGGGAGTCTCCTACAATGAGCAGTTCTTC
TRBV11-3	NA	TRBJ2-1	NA	CASSLRGINKQFF	TGTGCCAGCAGCTTACGCGGGATCAATAAGCAGTTCTTC
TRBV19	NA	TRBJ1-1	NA	CASRKTLNTEAFF	TGTGCCAGTAGAAAGACATTGAACACTGAAGCTTTCTTT
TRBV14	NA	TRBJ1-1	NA	CASSQASGLLTEAFF	TGTGCCAGCAGCCAGGCCTCGGGGTTGCTCACTGAAGCTTTCTTT
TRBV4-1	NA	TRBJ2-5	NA	CASSQDFEAGDGYQETQYF	TGCGCCAGCAGCCAAGATTTCGAGGCAGGGGACGGCTATCAAGAGACCCAGTACTTC
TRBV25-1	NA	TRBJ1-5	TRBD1	CASSEADRYGQPQHF	TGTGCCAGCAGTGAAGCGGACAGGTACGGGCAGCCCCAGCATTTT
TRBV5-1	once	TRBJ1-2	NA	CASSLSGPIGDGYTF	TGCGCCAGCAGCTTGTCAGGCCCCATCGGGGATGGCTACACCTTC
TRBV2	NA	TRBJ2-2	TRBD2	CASSLGGPLAGERTGELFF	TGTGCCAGCAGTTTGGGGGGCCCACTAGCGGGAGAACGGACCGGGGAGCTGTTTTTT
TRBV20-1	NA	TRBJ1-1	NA	CSARDISDRTNTEAFF	TGCAGTGCTAGAGATATTTCAGACAGGACGAACACTGAAGCTTTCTTT
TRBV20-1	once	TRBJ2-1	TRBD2	CSAGPTSGGANEQFF	TGCAGTGCTGGCCCCACTAGCGGGGGGGCGAATGAGCAGTTCTTC
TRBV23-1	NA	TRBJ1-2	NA	CASSQSKADLVSYTF	TGCGCCAGCAGTCAATCGAAGGCAGACCTAGTGAGCTACACCTTC
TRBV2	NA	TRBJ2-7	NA	CASIEDTAYEQYF	TGTGCCAGCATCGAGGACACCGCCTACGAGCAGTACTTC
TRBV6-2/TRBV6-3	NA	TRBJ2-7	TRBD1	CASSYQDRTYEQYF	TGTGCCAGCAGTTACCAGGACAGGACCTACGAGCAGTACTTC
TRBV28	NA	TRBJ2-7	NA	CASSWHDYEQYF	TGTGCCAGCAGTTGGCACGACTACGAGCAGTACTTC
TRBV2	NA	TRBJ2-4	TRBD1	CASSDRGRNIQYF	TGTGCCAGCAGTGACAGGGGGCGAAACATTCAGTACTTC
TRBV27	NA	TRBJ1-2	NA	CASRSPDFTYGYTF	TGTGCCAGCCGCAGCCCGGATTTTACCTATGGCTACACCTTC
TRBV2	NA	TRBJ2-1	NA	CASRARGNEFF	TGTGCCAGCAGGGCCCGGGGGAACGAGTTCTTC
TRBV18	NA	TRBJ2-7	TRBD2	CASSPPSGRTDEQYF	TGTGCCAGCTCACCACCGAGCGGGAGGACCGACGAGCAGTACTTC
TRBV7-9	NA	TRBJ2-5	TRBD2	CASSLGLAGAGGETQYF	TGTGCCAGCAGCTTGGGACTAGCGGGAGCCGGGGGAGAGACCCAGTACTTC
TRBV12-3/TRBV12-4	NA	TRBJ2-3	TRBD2	CASSTGLAGSSTDTQYF	TGTGCCAGCAGCACGGGACTAGCGGGGTCTAGCACAGATACGCAGTATTTT
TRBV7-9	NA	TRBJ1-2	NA	CASSSDLNYGYTF	TGTGCCAGCAGCTCTGACCTGAACTATGGCTACACCTTC
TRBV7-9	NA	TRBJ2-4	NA	CASSYTENIQYF	TGTGCCAGCAGCTACACAGAAAACATTCAGTACTTC
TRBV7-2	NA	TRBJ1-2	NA	CASSPLTYGYTF	TGTGCCAGCAGCCCGCTCACCTATGGCTACACCTTC
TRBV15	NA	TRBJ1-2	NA	CATSSGRISDGYTF	TGTGCCACCAGCAGCGGGAGGATTTCCGATGGCTACACCTTC